The next 18 T cell receptor beta chains were all read from a single sample in a study of shared clonotypes between healthy human individuals. Only in-frame clones appear in the TCRdb table, and some are missing; sequencing was by immunoSEQ multiplex PCR. In the table there are 2 million to 2.5 million clones, 95% of which are singletons. The sequencing sample was made of naive CD4+ T cells sorted from blood. Documented subset: CD45RA+ positively selected. Receptors were obtained from a man aged 18 to 29 in good health.

This clone showed up just once. The rearrangement uses TRBV28 and TRBJ1-3, with no clear D. CDR3 length equals 12 residues. CDR1 and CDR2 from the germline V gene are MDHEN and SYDVKM. V was pared by 3 bases and J by 5 bases, with 5 bases between. The CDR3 reads CASSFIRNTIYF. CDR3 nucleotide sequence: TGTGCCAGCAGTTTCATCAGAAACACCATATATTTT.

The chain combines TRBV6-4 with TRBJ2-7; 8 bases align to TRBD2. V lost 2 bases to trimming and J lost 2 bases; unmatched junction nucleotides: 11. The CDR3 spans 17 residues. Germline CDR1 MRHNA, CDR2 SNTAGT. The CDR3 nucleotides are TGTGCCAGCAGTGACCCCAGCGGGAGAGGTCGGACCTACGAGCAGTACTTC. This gives the protein CASSDPSGRGRTYEQYF.

This chain joins TRBV4-1 and TRBJ2-3; D is undetermined. This CDR3 is 16 amino acids long. V lost 0 bases and J 2 bases, leaving 12 bases between the germline ends. CDR1 and CDR2 from the germline V gene are MGHRA and YSYEKL. CDR3 nucleotide sequence: TGCGCCAGCAGCCAAGAGATGGTGGCAGTCACAGATACGCAGTATTTT. It specifies CASSQEMVAVTDTQYF.

The chain uses TRBV4-3 and TRBJ2-7; TRBD2 agrees at 11 bases. This CDR3 is 16 amino acids long. Looked up from germline, CDR1 is LGHNA and CDR2 is YSLEER. V lost 4 bases to trimming and J lost 0 bases; unmatched junction nucleotides: 5. The CDR3 DNA reads as TGCGCCAGCAGCCGAGAGACTAGCGGGAACTCCTACGAGCAGTACTTC. This codes for CASSRETSGNSYEQYF.

The genes are TRBV11-2 and TRBJ1-5; 7 bases are a match to TRBD1. Germline lookup yields CDR1 SGHAT and CDR2 FQNNGV. The CDR3 sequence is 14 residues long. V was clipped by 5 bases and J by 3 bases; unmatched bases: 4. The DNA of the CDR3 is TGTGCCAGCAGCCCTGGGACAGTCAATCAGCCCCAGCATTTT. As protein: CASSPGTVNQPQHF.

V and J are TRBV9 and TRBJ1-4, with TRBD1 as a possible D gene (5 bases). The CDR3 totals 15 residues. Between the trimmed V and J ends, which lost 0 bases and 8 bases, there was a span of 14 bases. Germline V lookup: CDR1 SGDLS, CDR2 YYNGEE. CDR3 loop: CASSVAPAGTEKLFF. The DNA of the CDR3 is TGTGCCAGCAGCGTAGCCCCGGCCGGGACCGAAAAACTGTTTTTT.

The chain is built from TRBV18 and TRBJ2-5; D remains ambiguous. This CDR3 contains 12 residues. The germline V gene encodes CDR1 KGHSH and CDR2 LQKENI. With 4 bases removed from V and 4 bases from J, the gap between germline ends came to 7 bases. CDR3 amino acids: CASSLERETQYF. The CDR3, as DNA: TGTGCCAGCTCACTAGAGAGAGAGACCCAGTACTTC.

The V call is TRBV6-1, the J call TRBJ1-5; 8 nucleotides line up with TRBD1. Per germline, CDR1 MNHNS and CDR2 SASEGT. Losses at the gene ends were 1 base for V and 7 bases for J; bases not matched to a gene: 9. The CDR3 is 16 amino acids. CDR3 amino acids: CASSEVGQGAGQPQHF. As DNA, the CDR3 is TGTGCCAGCAGTGAAGTTGGACAGGGCGCCGGCCAGCCCCAGCATTTT.

The gene calls are TRBV5-1 and TRBJ2-5, with D perhaps matching TRBD2 (5 bases). This CDR3 region has 13 residues. Trimming took 4 bases from V and 4 from J, leaving 11 bases between them. Germline CDR1 is SGHRS and CDR2 is YFSETQ. The DNA for the CDR3 is TGCGCCAGCAGCCGGGGTCACGGAGAGACCCAGTACTTC. Protein product: CASSRGHGETQYF. The whole variable domain, remainder taken from reference TRBV5-1 and TRBJ2-5, is KAGVTQTPRYLIKTRGQQVTLSCSPISGHRSVSWYQQTPGQGLQFLFEYFSETQRNKGNFPGRFSGRQFSNSRSEMNVSTLELGDSALYLCASSRGHGETQYFGPGTRLLVL.

Note on this clone: This same CDR3 is encoded by further DNA sequences in the sample. The chain couples TRBV5-1 to TRBJ2-6, with D unresolved. Trimming removed 0 bases at V and 2 bases at J, with 3 bases between. This CDR3 spans 14 amino acids. CDR1 and CDR2 from the germline V gene are SGHRS and YFSETQ. In DNA form, the CDR3 reads TGCGCCAGCAGCTTGGATCCTGGGGCCAACGTCCTGACTTTC. Translated, it gives CASSLDPGANVLTF.

The chain recombines TRBV4-3 with TRBJ2-7; D is undetermined. There are 15 residues in the CDR3. Per germline, CDR1 LGHNA and CDR2 YSLEER. V lost 0 bases, J lost 5 bases, and 14 bases lay in between. CDR3 protein: CASSQDLGRLHEQYF. Here the CDR3 DNA reads TGCGCCAGCAGCCAAGATCTCGGCAGGCTCCACGAGCAGTACTTC.

The rearrangement uses TRBV7-9 and TRBJ2-3; tentative D call: TRBD2 (5 bases). V gave up 0 bases and J gave up 5 bases, with 15 bases separating them. Germline CDR1 and CDR2: SEHNR and FQNEAQ (reference sequence). This CDR3 spans 16 amino acids. CDR3 DNA: TGTGCCAGCAGCTTAGCGCGGGCTTCCTCTGGAGATACGCAGTATTTT. As protein: CASSLARASSGDTQYF.

V usage is TRBV5-1 and J usage is TRBJ1-3; TRBD1 agrees at 8 bases. CDR1 SGHRS and CDR2 YFSETQ come from the germline V gene. The V and J ends lost 0 bases and 0 bases, in that order; junction bases with no gene match: 5. The CDR3 sequence is 17 residues long. CDR3 nucleotides: TGCGCCAGCAGCTTGGCTACAGGGGGACGCTCTGGAAACACCATATATTTT. Residues: CASSLATGGRSGNTIYF.

The V gene is TRBV7-2, the J gene TRBJ2-7, with 9 positions matching TRBD1. The CDR3 consists of 15 residues. Germline-derived CDR1 and CDR2 are SGHTA and FQGNSA. The V segment lost 5 bases and the J segment 2 bases; nucleotides outside the gene matches: 7. The CDR3 DNA reads as TGTGCCAGCAGCGAAGGGACAGGGATCCCCTACGAGCAGTACTTC. Its translation: CASSEGTGIPYEQYF.

The chain uses TRBV4-2 and TRBJ2-1; D gene uncertain. CDR3 length: 13 amino acids. Per germline, CDR1 LGHNA and CDR2 YNFKEQ. Trimming took off 1 base at V and 15 bases at J, with 16 bases between the two ends. The CDR3 is CASSQVDMAKVFF. CDR3 sequence (DNA): TGTGCCAGCAGCCAAGTTGATATGGCCAAGGTGTTCTTC.

This clone was counted between two and nine times. The chain couples TRBV19 to TRBJ1-4, with unresolved D. V lost 7 bases and J 0 bases, leaving 9 bases between the germline ends. This CDR3 spans 14 amino acids. Germline loops: CDR1 LNHDA, CDR2 SQIVND (reference sequence). DNA for the CDR3: TGTGCCAGTACCTTAGATCCAACTAATGAAAAACTGTTTTTT. Amino acid sequence: CASTLDPTNEKLFF.

This clone occurred once. The chain carries TRBV10-3 and TRBJ1-3, with TRBD1 identical over 7 bases. The CDR3 length is 14 residues. The J segment lost 2 bases and the V segment lost 7 bases, leaving 5 bases of the junction unmatched. Germline loops: CDR1 ENHRY, CDR2 SYGVKD. The CDR3 spells CAINRQGAGNTIYF. The CDR3 region has the DNA TGTGCCATCAACCGACAGGGTGCTGGAAACACCATATATTTT.

The V and J genes are TRBV28 and TRBJ2-5; perhaps TRBD2 as D (6 bases). Germline CDR1 MDHEN, CDR2 SYDVKM. V gave up 6 bases and J gave up 4 bases, with 15 bases separating them. The CDR3 extends over 14 amino acids. The CDR3: CASRKSLGGETQYF. The CDR3 bases are TGTGCCAGCAGGAAGTCCCTGGGGGGAGAGACCCAGTACTTC.